The 4 T cell receptor beta chains below all came from one sample that was sequenced in a study of T cell responses to AZD1222 COVID-19 vaccine. The data were produced by immunoSEQ multiplex PCR, yet TCRdb's version contains in-frame clones alone and is incomplete. This table has 90,000 to 100,000 clones, approximately 87% appearing once. The sample here was peripheral blood, taken on day 0 of AZD1222 vaccination. These receptors came from an adult in good health.

The J gene is TRBJ2-5, the V gene TRBV6-4; tentative D call: TRBD1 (5 bases). The V gene's germline CDR1 is MRHNA and CDR2 SNTAGT. The CDR3 has 15 amino acids. Trimming removed 0 bases at V and 1 base at J, with 9 bases between. CDR3 DNA sequence: TGTGCCAGCAGTGACTCGAAAGGGGCCCAAGAGACCCAGTACTTC. Its protein product is CASSDSKGAQETQYF.

This clone has a count of ten or more. The V and J genes are TRBV7-3 and TRBJ2-6; TRBD2 is a possible D gene (6 bases). Trimming stripped 5 bases from V and 1 base from J, with 12 bases between. Germline-derived CDR1 and CDR2 are SGHTA and FQGTGA. The CDR3 totals 16 residues. CDR3 in amino acids: CASSGGMGSGANVLTF. The CDR3 nucleotides are TGTGCCAGCAGCGGAGGGATGGGATCTGGGGCCAACGTCCTGACTTTC.

V is TRBV7-6 and J is TRBJ2-1, with 12 positions matching TRBD2. CDR3 length equals 15 residues. Germline CDR1 SGHVS, CDR2 FNYEAQ. The ends lost 5 bases at V and 9 bases at J; junction bases unmatched: 8. The CDR3 reads CASSEYLAGGSEQFF. The CDR3 nucleotides are TGTGCCAGCAGCGAATACCTAGCGGGAGGGTCTGAGCAGTTCTTC.

V is TRBV28 and J is TRBJ2-7; no definite D call. With 3 bases removed from V and 6 bases from J, the gap between germline ends came to 9 bases. CDR3 length: 12 amino acids. Germline V gene lookup returns CDR1 MDHEN and CDR2 SYDVKM. CDR3 DNA sequence: TGTGCCAGCAGTTTGCAGCAAACCGAGCAGTACTTC. As protein: CASSLQQTEQYF. Full variable domain (missing parts from reference TRBV28 and TRBJ2-7): DVKVTQSSRYLVKRTGEKVFLECVQDMDHENMFWYRQDPGLGLRLIYFSYDVKMKEKGDIPEGYSVSREKKERFSLILESASTNQTSMYLCASSLQQTEQYFGPGTRLTVT.